This T cell receptor (beta chain) was sequenced in a study of T cell responses to AZD1222 COVID-19 vaccine. This clone was picked up a small number of times. Antigen unknown. Other DNA sequences from this sample encode an identical CDR3 as well. Profiled with immunoSEQ multiplex PCR; TCRdb holds only in-frame clones, not every one. In the table there are 150,000 to 200,000 clones, around 88% of which are singletons. This CDR3 is built from 12 residues. Trimming at V came to 6 bases and at J to 5 bases, leaving 0 bases not matched to a gene. CDR1 and CDR2 (germline): LNHDA, SQIVND (reference sequence). Study observations and caveats: All repertoire sampling was performed exclusively after the peak T cell response.

The receptor was isolated from an adult who received the AZD1222 COVID-19 vaccine. This sample comprised peripheral blood, obtained 28 days after the second AZD1222 dose. The rearrangement joins TRBV19 to TRBJ1-5; TRBD1 agrees at 8 bases. CDR3 protein: CASRDRDQPQHF. The CDR3 DNA reads TGTGCCAGTAGGGACAGGGATCAGCCCCAGCATTTT.